Shown below are 4 T cell receptor beta chains from a single sample sequenced in a study of vaccination and CD4 T cells after COVID-19. Treatment meaning: approximately nine-day PBMC culture with coronavirus spike peptide pools or control peptides (ViraFEST assay). Their recognized antigens are unknown. An Oncomine TCR Beta short-read assay was used to sequence the DNA from cultured CD4+ T cells. MiXCR, applied by TCRdb to the PCR reads, yields one record per CDR3 protein. The sample has approximately 16,000 distinct CDR3 sequences, approximately 56% seen once. The sample consisted of CD4+ T cells from blood, cultured in vitro. The source is a human donor who had recovered from COVID-19.

The genes are TRBV12-3 or TRBV12-4 and TRBJ2-7, with a weak D call TRBD2 (7 bases). The CDR3 loop spans 14 amino acids. Deletions cut 5 bases from V and 12 bases from J, with 23 bases between. The CDR3 is CASSLRLGRGPGYF. The CDR3 bases are TGTGCCAGCAGTCTCCGCCTCGGGCGGGGGCCGGGGTACTTC.

The chain combines TRBV12-3 or TRBV12-4 with TRBJ2-5; possibly TRBD1 for D (6 bases). This CDR3 region has 14 residues. Trimming removed 2 bases from V and 5 bases from J, with 12 bases in between. CDR3 sequence: CASSLSRQGETQYF. CDR3 DNA sequence: TGTGCCAGCAGTTTATCTAGGCAGGGGGAGACCCAGTACTTC.

The chain has TRBV20-1 and TRBJ2-7, with TRBD2 matching 12 bases. The J segment lost 5 bases and the V segment lost 5 bases, leaving 7 bases of the junction unmatched. There are 14 residues in the CDR3. Germline V gives CDR1 DFQATT, CDR2 SNEGSKA (reference sequence). The DNA of the CDR3 is TGCAGTGCTTCCAGACTAGCGGGAGCCCACGAGCAGTACTTC. This encodes CSASRLAGAHEQYF.

This chain connects TRBV27 to TRBJ2-3; D uncertain. Trimming cost V 3 bases and J 0 bases, with 4 bases left between them. The CDR3 is made up of 13 amino acids. Germline CDR1 reads MNHEY; CDR2 reads SMNVEV (reference sequence). The CDR3 loop is CASSFWSTDTQYF. The DNA of the CDR3 is TGTGCCAGCAGTTTCTGGAGCACAGATACGCAGTATTTT.